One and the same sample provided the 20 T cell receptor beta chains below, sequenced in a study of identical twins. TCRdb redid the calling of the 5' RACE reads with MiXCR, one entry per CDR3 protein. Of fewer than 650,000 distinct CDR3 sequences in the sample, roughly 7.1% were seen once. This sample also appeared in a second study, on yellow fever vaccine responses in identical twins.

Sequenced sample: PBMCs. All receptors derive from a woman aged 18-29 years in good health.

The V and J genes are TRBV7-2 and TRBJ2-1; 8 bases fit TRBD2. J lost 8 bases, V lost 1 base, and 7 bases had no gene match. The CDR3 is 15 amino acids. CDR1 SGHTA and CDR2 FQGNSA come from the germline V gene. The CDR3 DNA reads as TGTGCCAGCAGCTTAGGGCGGGGGGCCAGGGATGAGCAGTTCTTC. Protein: CASSLGRGARDEQFF.

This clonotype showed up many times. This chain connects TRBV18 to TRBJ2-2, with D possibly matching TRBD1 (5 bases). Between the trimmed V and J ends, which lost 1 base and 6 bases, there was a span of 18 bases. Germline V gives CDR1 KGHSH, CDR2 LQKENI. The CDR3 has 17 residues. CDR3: CASSPRGGLGHAGELFF. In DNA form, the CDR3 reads TGTGCCAGCTCACCACGGGGTGGTCTAGGACACGCCGGGGAGCTGTTTTTT.

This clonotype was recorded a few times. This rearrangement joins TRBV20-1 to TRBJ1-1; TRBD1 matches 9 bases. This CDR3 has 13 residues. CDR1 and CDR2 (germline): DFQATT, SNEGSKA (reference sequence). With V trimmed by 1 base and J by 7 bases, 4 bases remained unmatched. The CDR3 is CSARVDRGHEAFF. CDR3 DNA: TGCAGTGCTAGAGTGGACAGGGGACATGAAGCTTTCTTT.

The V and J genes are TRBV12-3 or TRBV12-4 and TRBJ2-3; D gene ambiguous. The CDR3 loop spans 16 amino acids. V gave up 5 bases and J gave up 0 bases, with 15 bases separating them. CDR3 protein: CASSKSTPVSTDTQYF. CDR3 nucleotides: TGTGCCAGCAGTAAATCGACCCCTGTGAGCACAGATACGCAGTATTTT.

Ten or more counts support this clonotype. DNA for the CDR3: TGTGCCACCAGTGGGGGCTACGAGCAGTACTTC. Translating gives CATSGGYEQYF. The chain joins TRBV24-1 to TRBJ2-7, with D unclear. Germline V gene data show CDR1 as KGHDR and CDR2 as SFDVKD. The CDR3 is 11 residues long. Trimming stripped 5 bases from V and 3 bases from J, with 4 bases between.

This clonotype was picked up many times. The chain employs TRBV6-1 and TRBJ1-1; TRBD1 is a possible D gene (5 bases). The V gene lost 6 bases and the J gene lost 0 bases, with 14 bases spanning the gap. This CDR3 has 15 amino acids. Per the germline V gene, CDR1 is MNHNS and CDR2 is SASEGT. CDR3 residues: CASSPRGVLNTEAFF. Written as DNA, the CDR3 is TGTGCCAGCAGCCCTCGGGGGGTGCTGAACACTGAAGCTTTCTTT.

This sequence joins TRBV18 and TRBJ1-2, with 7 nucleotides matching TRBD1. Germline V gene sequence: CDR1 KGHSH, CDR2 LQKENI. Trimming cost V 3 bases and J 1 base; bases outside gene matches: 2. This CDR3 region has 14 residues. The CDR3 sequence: CASSPGQINYGYTF. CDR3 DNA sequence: TGTGCCAGCTCACCGGGACAGATTAACTATGGCTACACCTTC.

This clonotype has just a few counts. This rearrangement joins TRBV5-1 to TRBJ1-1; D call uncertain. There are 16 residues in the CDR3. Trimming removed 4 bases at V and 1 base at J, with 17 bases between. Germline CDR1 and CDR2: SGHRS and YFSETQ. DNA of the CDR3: TGCGCCAGCAGCGGGGAAGGGAAAGTGAAGAACACTGAAGCTTTCTTT. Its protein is CASSGEGKVKNTEAFF.

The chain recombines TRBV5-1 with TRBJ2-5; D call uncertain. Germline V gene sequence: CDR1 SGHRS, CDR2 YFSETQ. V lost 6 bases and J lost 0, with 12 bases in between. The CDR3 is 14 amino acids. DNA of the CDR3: TGCGCCAGCACCTTCGGCGCAGACCAAGAGACCCAGTACTTC. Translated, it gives CASTFGADQETQYF.

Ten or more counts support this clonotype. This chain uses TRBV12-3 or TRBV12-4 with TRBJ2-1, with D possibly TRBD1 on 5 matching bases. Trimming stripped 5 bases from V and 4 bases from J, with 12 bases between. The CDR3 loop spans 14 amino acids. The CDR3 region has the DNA TGTGCCAGCAGTCCCCAGGGTGATTACAATGAGCAGTTCTTC. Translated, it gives CASSPQGDYNEQFF.

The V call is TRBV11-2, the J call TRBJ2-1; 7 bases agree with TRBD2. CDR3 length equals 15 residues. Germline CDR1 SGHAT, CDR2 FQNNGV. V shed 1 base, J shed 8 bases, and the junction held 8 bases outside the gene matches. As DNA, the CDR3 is TGTGCCAGCAGCTTAGTTGGCGGGAGTTTCGATGAGCAGTTCTTC. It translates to CASSLVGGSFDEQFF. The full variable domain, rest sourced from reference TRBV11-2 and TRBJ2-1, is EAGVAQSPRYKIIEKRQSVAFWCNPISGHATLYWYQQILGQGPKLLIQFQNNGVVDDSQLPKDRFSAERLKGVDSTLKIQPAKLEDSAVYLCASSLVGGSFDEQFFGPGTRLTVL.

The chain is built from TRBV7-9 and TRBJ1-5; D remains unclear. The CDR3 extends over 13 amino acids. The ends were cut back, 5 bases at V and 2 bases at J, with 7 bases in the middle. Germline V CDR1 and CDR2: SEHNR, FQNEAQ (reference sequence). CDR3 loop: CASSQPGNQPQHF. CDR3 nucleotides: TGTGCCAGCAGCCAGCCGGGCAATCAGCCCCAGCATTTT. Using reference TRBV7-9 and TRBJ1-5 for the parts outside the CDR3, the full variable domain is DTGVSQNPRHKITKRGQNVTFRCDPISEHNRLYWYRQTLGQGPEFLTYFQNEAQLEKSRLLSDRFSAERPKGSFSTLEIQRTEQGDSAMYLCASSQPGNQPQHFGDGTRLSIL.

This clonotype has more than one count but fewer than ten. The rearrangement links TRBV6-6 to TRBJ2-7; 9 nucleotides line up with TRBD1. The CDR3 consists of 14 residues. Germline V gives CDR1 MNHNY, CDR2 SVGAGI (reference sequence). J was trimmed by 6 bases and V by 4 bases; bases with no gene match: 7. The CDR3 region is CASSLQGALTEQYF. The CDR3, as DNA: TGTGCCAGCAGTTTACAGGGGGCGCTCACCGAGCAGTACTTC.

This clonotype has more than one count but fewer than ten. CDR3 nucleotides: TGCGCCAGCAGCCAAGATGGGACCCCCCTTCGGTATGGCTACACCTTC. As protein: CASSQDGTPLRYGYTF. The chain employs TRBV4-1 and TRBJ1-2; D may be TRBD1 (5 bases). Germline CDR1 MGHRA, CDR2 YSYEKL. CDR3 length: 16 amino acids. The V and J ends lost 0 bases and 5 bases respectively, with 16 bases between them.

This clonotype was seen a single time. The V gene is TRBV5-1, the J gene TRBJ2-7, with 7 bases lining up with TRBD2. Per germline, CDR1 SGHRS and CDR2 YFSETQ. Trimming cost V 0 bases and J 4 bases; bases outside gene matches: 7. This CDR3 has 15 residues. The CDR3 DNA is TGCGCCAGCAGCTTGGCCCCGGGAGGAGTGTACGAGCAGTACTTC. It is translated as CASSLAPGGVYEQYF.

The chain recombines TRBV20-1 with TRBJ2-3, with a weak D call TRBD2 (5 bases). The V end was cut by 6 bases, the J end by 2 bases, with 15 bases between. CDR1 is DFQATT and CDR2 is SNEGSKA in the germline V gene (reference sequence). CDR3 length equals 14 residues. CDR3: CSAPGLANTDTQYF. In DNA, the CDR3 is TGCAGTGCGCCGGGGTTAGCTAACACAGATACGCAGTATTTT.

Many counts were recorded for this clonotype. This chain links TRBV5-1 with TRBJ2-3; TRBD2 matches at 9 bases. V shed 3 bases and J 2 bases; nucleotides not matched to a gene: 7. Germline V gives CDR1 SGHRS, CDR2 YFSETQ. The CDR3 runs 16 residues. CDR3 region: CASSWASGINTDTQYF. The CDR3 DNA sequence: TGCGCCAGCAGCTGGGCTAGCGGGATTAACACAGATACGCAGTATTTT.

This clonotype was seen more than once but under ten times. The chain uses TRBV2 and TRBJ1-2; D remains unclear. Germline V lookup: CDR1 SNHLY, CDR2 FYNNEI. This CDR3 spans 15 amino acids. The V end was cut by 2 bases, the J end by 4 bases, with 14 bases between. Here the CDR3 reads CASSEFEGGPYGYTF. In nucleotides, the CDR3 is TGTGCCAGCAGTGAATTTGAGGGTGGCCCCTATGGCTACACCTTC.

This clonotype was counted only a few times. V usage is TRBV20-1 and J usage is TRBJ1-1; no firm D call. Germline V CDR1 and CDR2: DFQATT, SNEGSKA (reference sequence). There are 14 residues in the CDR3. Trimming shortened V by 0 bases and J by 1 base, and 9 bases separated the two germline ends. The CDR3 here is CSAREADTNTEAFF. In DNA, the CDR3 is TGCAGTGCTAGAGAGGCAGATACGAACACTGAAGCTTTCTTT.

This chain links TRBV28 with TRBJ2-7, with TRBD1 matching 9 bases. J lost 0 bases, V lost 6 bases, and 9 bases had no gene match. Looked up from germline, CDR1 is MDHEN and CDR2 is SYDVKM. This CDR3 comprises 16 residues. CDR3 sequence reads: CASRGADRGSSYEQYF. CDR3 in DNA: TGTGCCAGCAGGGGGGCAGACAGGGGGTCCTCCTACGAGCAGTACTTC.